The entry below describes one T cell receptor (beta chain). This entry belongs to a study of cytomegalovirus exposure and HLA in healthy donors. The V gene's germline CDR1 is SNHLY and CDR2 FYNNEI. The V end lost 4 bases, the J end lost 4 bases, and 14 bases lay between the germline ends. The CDR3 consists of 15 residues. Likely unrecorded immune exposures existed in these nominally healthy donors. Vbeta (60) and Jbeta (13) primers were used in the PCR. TCRdb keeps only in-frame clones here, not all; method: immunoSEQ multiplex PCR. Of some 140,000 clones in the sample, approximately 80% were seen once.

This TCR came from a young man in good health and CMV-seropositive. V is TRBV2 and J is TRBJ1-3; possibly TRBD1 for D (5 bases). Sequencing was carried out using PBMCs. The CDR3 spells CASSAIRASGNTIYF. The CDR3 DNA is TGTGCCAGCAGTGCCATCAGGGCATCCGGAAACACCATATATTTT.